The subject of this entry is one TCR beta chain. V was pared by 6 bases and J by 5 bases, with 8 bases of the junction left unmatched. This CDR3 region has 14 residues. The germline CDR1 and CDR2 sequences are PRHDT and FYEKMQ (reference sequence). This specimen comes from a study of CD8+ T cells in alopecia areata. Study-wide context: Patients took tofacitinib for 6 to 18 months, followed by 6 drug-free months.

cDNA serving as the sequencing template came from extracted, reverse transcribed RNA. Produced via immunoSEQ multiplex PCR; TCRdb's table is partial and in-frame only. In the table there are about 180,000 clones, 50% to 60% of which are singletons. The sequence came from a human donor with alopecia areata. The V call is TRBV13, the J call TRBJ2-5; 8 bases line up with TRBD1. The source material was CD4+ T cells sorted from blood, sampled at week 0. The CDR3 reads CASRQQGGRETQYF. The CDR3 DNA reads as TGTGCCAGCAGACAACAGGGGGGTCGGGAGACCCAGTACTTC.